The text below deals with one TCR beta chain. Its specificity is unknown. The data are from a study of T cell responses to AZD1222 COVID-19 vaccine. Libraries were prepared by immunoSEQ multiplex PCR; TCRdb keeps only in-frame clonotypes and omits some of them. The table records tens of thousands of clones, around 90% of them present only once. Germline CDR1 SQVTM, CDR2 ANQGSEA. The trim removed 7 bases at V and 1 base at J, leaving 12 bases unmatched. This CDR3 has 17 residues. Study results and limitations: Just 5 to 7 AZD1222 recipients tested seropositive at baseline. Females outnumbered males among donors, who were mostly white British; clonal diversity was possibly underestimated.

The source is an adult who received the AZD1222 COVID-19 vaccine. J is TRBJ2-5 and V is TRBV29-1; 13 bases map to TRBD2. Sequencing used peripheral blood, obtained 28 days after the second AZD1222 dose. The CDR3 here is CSAPTSGGRSPQETQYF. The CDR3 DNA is TGCAGCGCCCCGACTAGCGGGGGGCGCTCCCCCCAAGAGACCCAGTACTTC.